These T cell receptor beta chains were read from a single sample in a study of cytotoxic CD8 clonotypes in ibrutinib-treated CLL. TCRdb's table, derived via immunoSEQ multiplex PCR, lists solely in-frame clones and lacks some. The sample shows more than 140,000 clones, approximately 80% of them seen only once. Sequenced here: PBMCs, sampled after 12 months of ibrutinib treatment. The receptor source for this set is a human donor with chronic lymphocytic leukemia. The CDR3 runs from the conserved cysteine through the conserved F or W. D genes are given only for firm matches. Clone size, where shown, is once, few, many, or a class for clones that have expanded.

cdr3_length	clone_size	d_call	v_call	j_call	cdr3_aa	cdr3_nt
13	NA	NA	TRBV6-1	TRBJ1-1	CASSENRFGEAFF	TGTGCCAGCAGTGAAAACAGGTTCGGTGAAGCTTTCTTT
14	NA	TRBD1	TRBV10-3	TRBJ1-4	CAISGTGVEEKLFF	TGTGCCATCAGTGGCACAGGGGTAGAAGAAAAACTGTTTTTT
14	NA	NA	TRBV28	TRBJ2-3	CASTSMPSTDTQYF	TGTGCCAGCACAAGTATGCCAAGCACAGATACGCAGTATTTT
17	NA	TRBD1	TRBV7-9	TRBJ1-1	CASSPTRQGTSNTEAFF	TGTGCCAGCAGCCCTACCCGACAGGGTACCTCGAACACTGAAGCTTTCTTT
10	NA	NA	TRBV20-1	TRBJ2-1	CSARRSEQFF	TGCAGTGCTAGGAGATCTGAGCAGTTCTTC
13	few	NA	TRBV7-3	TRBJ2-1	CASSQDYFNEQFF	TGTGCCAGCAGCCAGGACTATTTCAATGAGCAGTTCTTC
14	NA	NA	TRBV6-5	TRBJ2-3	CASSYMGSTDTQYF	TGTGCCAGCAGTTACATGGGGAGCACAGATACGCAGTATTTT
13	NA	TRBD1	TRBV6-6	TRBJ2-5	CASSYGTGDEQYF	TGTGCCAGCAGTTATGGGACAGGGGATGAGCAGTACTTC
12	NA	NA	TRBV19	TRBJ2-1	CASSPGGLEQFF	TGTGCCAGTAGCCCCGGGGGCTTAGAGCAGTTCTTC
15	NA	NA	TRBV4-1	TRBJ1-1	CASSQDGHLNTEAFF	TGCGCCAGCAGCCAAGATGGTCATTTGAACACTGAAGCTTTCTTT
9	NA	NA	TRBV20-1	TRBJ2-1	CSAREHQFF	TGCAGTGCTAGGGAACACCAGTTCTTC
13	few	NA	TRBV19	TRBJ1-2	CASSITHSGGYTF	TGTGCCAGTAGTATAACCCATTCTGGAGGCTACACCTTC
14	NA	TRBD2	TRBV7-2	TRBJ2-1	CASSSIAGGNEQFF	TGTGCCAGCAGCTCCATAGCGGGAGGGAATGAGCAGTTCTTC
13	NA	NA	TRBV27	TRBJ1-2	CASSFHNRVGYTF	TGTGCCAGCAGTTTTCACAACAGGGTAGGCTACACCTTC
10	NA	NA	TRBV6-5	TRBJ1-2	CASSPPVGSF	TGTGCCAGCAGTCCCCCCGTAGGGTCCTTC
17	few	NA	TRBV7-2	TRBJ2-7	CASSPPWGRRDMHEQYF	TGTGCCAGCAGCCCCCCTTGGGGTCGGCGGGACATGCACGAGCAGTACTTC
12	NA	NA	TRBV6-5	TRBJ2-3	CASSYQSDTQYF	TGTGCCAGCAGTTACCAATCGGATACGCAGTATTTT
20	NA	NA	TRBV28	TRBJ2-3	CASSKPFVWLVLNSTDTQYF	TGTGCCAGCAGCAAACCCTTCGTGTGGCTAGTCCTAAACTCCACAGATACGCAGTATTTT
15	NA	TRBD2	TRBV7-2	TRBJ2-1	CASSNSGSNPNEQFF	TGTGCCAGCAGCAATAGCGGGAGTAACCCCAATGAGCAGTTCTTC
15	once	TRBD2	TRBV11-3	TRBJ2-3	CASSFSSGTADTQYF	TGTGCCAGCAGCTTTTCTAGCGGGACGGCAGATACGCAGTATTTT
17	NA	TRBD1	TRBV7-6	TRBJ2-2	CASSLEQGLSSVGELFF	TGTGCCAGCAGCTTAGAACAGGGGCTAAGTAGTGTCGGGGAGCTGTTTTTT
17	NA	NA	TRBV27	TRBJ2-7	CASSLNPPGVPSYEQYF	TGTGCCAGCAGTTTAAACCCCCCAGGGGTCCCCTCCTACGAGCAGTACTTC
15	NA	NA	TRBV28	TRBJ1-1	CASSLFSSGNTEAFF	TGTGCCAGCAGTTTATTCAGTAGTGGGAACACTGAAGCTTTCTTT
17	NA	TRBD1	TRBV7-9	TRBJ1-1	CASSPKWDRAYNTEAFF	TGTGCCAGCAGCCCGAAGTGGGACAGGGCCTATAACACTGAAGCTTTCTTT
13	NA	NA	TRBV18	TRBJ2-5	CASSLAVQETQYF	TGTGCCAGCTCTTTAGCAGTTCAAGAGACCCAGTACTTC
16	NA	TRBD2	TRBV11-2	TRBJ2-3	CASSLDLAGGTDTQYF	TGTGCCAGCAGCTTAGATCTAGCGGGGGGCACAGATACGCAGTATTTT
15	NA	NA	TRBV5-1	TRBJ2-3	CASSEERAPRDTQYF	TGCGCCAGCAGCGAAGAGCGGGCCCCGAGGGATACGCAGTATTTT
13	NA	TRBD1	TRBV6-5	TRBJ1-6	CASSPGQNSPLHF	TGTGCCAGCAGCCCGGGACAGAATTCACCCCTCCACTTT
18	NA	TRBD1	TRBV18	TRBJ1-5	CASSIGGTGTGLNQPQHF	TGTGCCAGCTCAATTGGGGGAACCGGGACAGGACTAAATCAGCCCCAGCATTTT
16	NA	TRBD2	TRBV7-9	TRBJ2-1	CASNFLAGVLYNEQFF	TGTGCCAGCAACTTTCTGGCGGGGGTGCTGTACAATGAGCAGTTCTTC
19	NA	NA	TRBV19	TRBJ2-6	CASSTGLTGDYSGANVLTF	TGTGCCAGTAGTACCGGTCTGACAGGGGACTACTCTGGGGCCAACGTCCTGACTTTC
15	NA	NA	TRBV15	TRBJ1-3	CATRRTPFSGNTIYF	TGTGCCACCAGAAGGACTCCTTTCTCTGGAAACACCATATATTTT
13	NA	TRBD1	TRBV30	TRBJ2-5	CAWRPTGEETQYF	TGTGCCTGGAGGCCGACAGGGGAAGAGACCCAGTACTTC
15	NA	TRBD1	TRBV5-1	TRBJ2-1	CASSLGPTGPNEQFF	TGCGCCAGCAGTTTAGGTCCGACAGGGCCCAATGAGCAGTTCTTC
11	few	TRBD2	TRBV20-1	TRBJ2-7	CSARLAGGEYF	TGCAGTGCTAGACTAGCGGGAGGGGAGTACTTC
11	once	NA	TRBV29-1	TRBJ2-1	CSVDNYNEQFF	TGCAGCGTTGACAACTACAATGAGCAGTTCTTC
17	NA	NA	TRBV28	TRBJ2-2	CASSLRATGANTGELFF	TGTGCCAGCAGTTTAAGGGCGACAGGAGCGAACACCGGGGAGCTGTTTTTT
13	NA	NA	TRBV5-6	TRBJ2-5	CASSQGLQETQYF	TGTGCCAGCAGCCAGGGTCTCCAAGAGACCCAGTACTTC
15	NA	NA	TRBV21-1	TRBJ2-5	CASSKQDSDQETQYF	TGTGCCAGCAGCAAACAGGACAGTGATCAAGAGACCCAGTACTTC
14	NA	TRBD1	TRBV18	TRBJ1-5	CASSYGTENQPQHF	TGTGCCAGCTCCTACGGGACAGAAAATCAGCCCCAGCATTTT
13	NA	NA	TRBV10-3	TRBJ1-2	CAISESGIYGYTF	TGTGCCATCAGTGAGTCGGGCATCTATGGCTACACCTTC
12	NA	NA	TRBV13	TRBJ2-1	CASSIRQPRQFF	TGTGCCAGCAGCATCCGACAGCCGAGGCAGTTCTTC
14	NA	NA	TRBV11-2	TRBJ1-4	CASSLGQGEEKLFF	TGTGCCAGCAGCTTAGGGCAGGGTGAAGAAAAACTGTTTTTT
14	NA	NA	TRBV2	TRBJ2-5	CASSGGGGVETQYF	TGTGCCAGCAGTGGAGGAGGCGGGGTAGAGACCCAGTACTTC